The clone carrying this T cell receptor beta chain was seen once. Its target is not known. The V gene's germline CDR1 is KGHDR and CDR2 SFDVKD. J was trimmed by 7 bases and V by 6 bases; bases with no gene match: 14. The CDR3 has 16 residues. The data derive from a study of vaccination effects on CD4 cells after COVID-19. Assay used: immunoSEQ multiplex PCR; TCRdb lists only in-frame clones, some missing. Here the sample spans about 26,000 clones, almost 80% being singletons. Using viral peptide pools, the ViraFEST assay grew out antigen-specific CD4+ T cells prior to sequencing. The culture ran for roughly ten days before CD4+ T cells were isolated. Either the BNT162b2 or mRNA-1273 vaccine was given to participants in two doses.

The sample in question was CD4+ T cells from PBMCs cultured with SARS-CoV-2 spike peptides, obtained after COVID-19 vaccination. The receptor's source is a human donor who received a COVID-19 vaccine. Some clones in this sample may be carry-over from other donors' samples. V and J are TRBV24-1 and TRBJ2-1, with 7 nucleotides matching TRBD1. CDR3 protein: CATSQYSGTARNEQFF. The CDR3 DNA follows: TGTGCCACCAGTCAGTACTCCGGGACAGCCAGAAATGAGCAGTTCTTC.